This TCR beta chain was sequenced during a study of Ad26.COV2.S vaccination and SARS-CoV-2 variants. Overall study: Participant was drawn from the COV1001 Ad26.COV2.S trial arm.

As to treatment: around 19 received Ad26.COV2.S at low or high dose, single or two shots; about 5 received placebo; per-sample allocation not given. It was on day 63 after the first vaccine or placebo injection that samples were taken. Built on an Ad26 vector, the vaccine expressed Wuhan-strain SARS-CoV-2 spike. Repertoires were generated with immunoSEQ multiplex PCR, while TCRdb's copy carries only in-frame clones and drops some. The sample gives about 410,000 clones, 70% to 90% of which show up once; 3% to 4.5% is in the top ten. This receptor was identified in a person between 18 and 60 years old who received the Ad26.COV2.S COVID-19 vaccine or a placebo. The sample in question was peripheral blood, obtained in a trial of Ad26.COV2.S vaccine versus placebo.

This chain's CDR3 is CASSSDTIVYEQYF. CDR3 DNA sequence: TGCGCCAGCAGCTCTGACACTATTGTCTACGAGCAGTACTTC. The V gene is TRBV4-1, the J gene TRBJ2-7; D not resolved. This CDR3 has 14 amino acids. Trimming shortened V by 5 bases and J by 3 bases, and 14 bases separated the two germline ends. Germline assignment: CDR1 MGHRA and CDR2 YSYEKL.